The next 3 T cell receptor beta chains were all read from a single sample in a study of patients and donors after allogeneic stem cell transplantation. TCRdb used MiXCR to reprocess the RT-PCR reads, holding one entry per CDR3 protein. Of about 57,000 distinct CDR3 sequences in the sample, 13% are singletons; the top ten hold approximately 33%. Input material: blood, either unsorted or a sorted T cell fraction (not recorded which). The receptors shown here come from a human donor who was either an allogeneic HSCT recipient or a stem cell or donor lymphocyte infusion donor (not recorded which). It is not recorded whose cells these are; they may come from a transplant donor.

The CDR3 protein is CASSLEGPDTQYF. In DNA, the CDR3 is TGTGCCAGCAGCCTTGAGGGGCCAGATACGCAGTATTTT. The gene calls are TRBV7-3 and TRBJ2-3; either TRBD1 or TRBD2 may fit D (5 bases each). Germline V CDR1 and CDR2: SGHTA, FQGTGA. Trimming took off 5 bases at V and 4 bases at J, with 10 bases between the two ends. CDR3 size: 13 residues.

This clonotype was observed a handful of times. The rearrangement joins TRBV20-1 to TRBJ2-4; TRBD1 might be the D (5 bases). Trimming removed 5 bases from V and 3 bases from J, with 17 bases in between. There are 15 residues in the CDR3. Germline values: CDR1 DFQATT, CDR2 SNEGSKA (reference sequence). CDR3 sequence (DNA): TGCAGTGCTCCTCTAGGGGTTATCGGCAAAAACATTCAGTACTTC. This gives the protein CSAPLGVIGKNIQYF.

This clonotype was seen a handful of times. The rearrangement uses TRBV10-3 and TRBJ2-2; 14 positions match TRBD2. After removal of 3 bases from V and 5 bases from J, the junction contained 8 bases not matched to a gene. CDR3 length: 18 amino acids. From germline, CDR1 is ENHRY and CDR2 SYGVKD. CDR3 nucleotides: TGTGCCATCAGTGAACTTGGGACTAGCGGGAGTTCGACCGGGGAGCTGTTTTTT. Protein sequence: CAISELGTSGSSTGELFF.